This paragraph covers one TCR beta chain sequence. The antigen this receptor binds is unknown. Nothing much larger sits one base from this clone, and base qualities are not available. The sample is drawn from a study of OX40 agonist ivuxolimab in advanced cancers. General notes on the study: Ivuxolimab, which targeted the costimulatory receptor OX40 (CD134), was an agonistic, fully human IgG2 monoclonal antibody. The paper reports the monotherapy dose-escalation portion (N ≈ 52 patients) of the phase I ivuxolimab trial. Patients were allowed to have had prior anti-PD-1, anti-PD-L1 or anti-CTLA-4 therapy, and 40% of the dose-escalation patients had previously received checkpoint inhibitors. Three dose-escalation patients achieved partial responses, one with hepatocellular carcinoma and two with cutaneous melanoma. Among the roughly 52 dose-escalation patients, some 20 had hepatocellular carcinoma, about 15 melanoma, 9 renal cell carcinoma and 9 head and neck cancer. In the dose-escalation cohort, around 80% of patients were male, and the mean age was 60 years with a range of roughly 23 to 79. Intravenous ivuxolimab was administered to patients every 2 weeks at six dose levels: 0.01, 0.1, 0.3, 1.5, 3 and 10 mg/kg. The purpose of peripheral TCRbeta sequencing was to test whether ivuxolimab changed TCR sequence diversity and led to clonal T-cell expansion. Paper-wide results and their limitations: In the 0.1-3.0 mg/kg groups, partial responders had among the lowest normalized peripheral clonal expansion, particularly in CD8+ T cells. Low levels of normalized T-cell clonal expansion were also shown by some nonresponding patients. Clonal expansion of both CD4+ and CD8+ blood T cells was observed from baseline to week 6 at doses 0.1 to 3.0 mg/kg. The antigen specificity of the peripheral T cells that underwent clonal expansion was not determined. On average, CD8+ T cells showed more expanded clones than CD4+ T cells after ivuxolimab.

The trial excluded patients who had a history of autoimmune disease or who were on systemic immunosuppression. Peripheral blood for TCR sequencing was collected from all dose cohorts at baseline, on cycle 4 day 1, and on cycle 7 day 1. The samples were drawn from a first-in-human, open-label, multicenter phase I dose-escalation trial of ivuxolimab. Adults with locally advanced or metastatic melanoma, renal cell carcinoma, hepatocellular carcinoma or head and neck squamous cell carcinoma were enrolled in the trial. CD4+ and CD8+ T cells were sorted separately from peripheral blood before TCR sequencing. Reading from cysteine to phenylalanine, the CDR3 counts 15 amino acids. The sequence is cut down to CDR3 DNA, 45 bases in frame from base 1. Unmatched junction bases come to 7, with V trimmed by 5 bases and J by 1 base. According to the germline V gene (reference sequence), CDR1 reads SGHNT and CDR2 reads YYREEE.

Genomic DNA was isolated from the sorted cells so that the TCRbeta CDR3 region could be sequenced. The immunoSEQ Assay was used for sequencing of TCRbeta CDR3 regions. TCRdb obtained this table from immuneACCESS and retained in-frame rearrangements with V and J assigned. These tables miss some clones; where compared with another copy, unresolved V genes account for less than half of the shortfall, and the remainder is unexplained. In all, the sample holds about 69,000 clones, and 87% of those were seen once. Of the sample, approximately 2.6% falls within the top ten clones. This TCR was sampled from an adult with an advanced solid tumor such as melanoma, head and neck, liver or kidney cancer. Rearrangement joined TRBV5-4 to TRBJ2-7; 9 junctional bases match TRBD2. This material consisted of CD4+ or CD8+ T cells sorted from blood, taken in a trial of the OX40 agonist ivuxolimab. The nucleotide sequence is TGTGCCAGCAGTTCCGGGACTAGCTCATCCTACGAGCAGTACTTC. It encodes CASSSGTSSSYEQYF.